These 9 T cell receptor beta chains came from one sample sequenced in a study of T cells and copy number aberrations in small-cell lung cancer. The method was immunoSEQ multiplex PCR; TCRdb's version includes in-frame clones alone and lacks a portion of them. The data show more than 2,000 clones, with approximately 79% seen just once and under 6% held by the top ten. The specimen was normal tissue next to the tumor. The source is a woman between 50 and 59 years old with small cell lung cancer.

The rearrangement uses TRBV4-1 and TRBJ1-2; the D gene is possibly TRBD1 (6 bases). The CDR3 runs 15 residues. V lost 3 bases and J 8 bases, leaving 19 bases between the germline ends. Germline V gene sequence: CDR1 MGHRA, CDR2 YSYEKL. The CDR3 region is CASSQGGPKYGGYTF. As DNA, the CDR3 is TGCGCCAGCAGCCAGGGGGGGCCCAAATATGGAGGCTACACCTTC.

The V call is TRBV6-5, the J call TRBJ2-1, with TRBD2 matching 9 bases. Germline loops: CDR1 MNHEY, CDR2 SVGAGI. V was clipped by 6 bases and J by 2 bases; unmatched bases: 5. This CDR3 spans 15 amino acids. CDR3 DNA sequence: TGTGCCAGCAGCCCAAGCGGGGGGACCTACAATGAGCAGTTCTTC. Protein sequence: CASSPSGGTYNEQFF.

CDR3 coding DNA: TGTGCCAGCAGAAGGGGACGGGACGGTGGCTACACCTTC. It yields the protein CASRRGRDGGYTF. The chain has TRBV6-1 and TRBJ1-2, with TRBD1 as a possible D gene (5 bases). V gave up 6 bases and J gave up 7 bases, with 15 bases separating them. This CDR3 has 13 residues. Germline assignment: CDR1 MNHNS and CDR2 SASEGT.

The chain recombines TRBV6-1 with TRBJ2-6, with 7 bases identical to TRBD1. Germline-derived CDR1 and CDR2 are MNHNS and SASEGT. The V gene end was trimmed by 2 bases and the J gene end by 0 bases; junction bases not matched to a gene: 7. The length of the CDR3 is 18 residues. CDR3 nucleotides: TGTGCCAGCAGTGAACGTGTGACAGGGTACTCTGGGGCCAACGTCCTGACTTTC. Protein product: CASSERVTGYSGANVLTF.

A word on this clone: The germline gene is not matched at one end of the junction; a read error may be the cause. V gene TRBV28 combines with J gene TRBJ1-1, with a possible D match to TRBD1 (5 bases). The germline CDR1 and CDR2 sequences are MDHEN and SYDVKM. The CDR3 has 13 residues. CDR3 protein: CAGREGWNIEAFF. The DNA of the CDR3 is TGTGCCGGCAGGGAAGGGTGGAACATTGAAGCTTTCTTT.

CDR3 loop: CASSEGPGREKLFF. The DNA for the CDR3 is TGCGCCAGCAGTGAGGGGCCAGGGCGTGAAAAACTGTTTTTT. This chain links TRBV10-1 with TRBJ1-4, with D perhaps matching TRBD1 (5 bases). The V gene's germline CDR1 is WNHNN and CDR2 SYGVQD (reference sequence). Trimming removed 2 bases at V and 7 bases at J, with 11 bases between. This CDR3 is 14 amino acids long.

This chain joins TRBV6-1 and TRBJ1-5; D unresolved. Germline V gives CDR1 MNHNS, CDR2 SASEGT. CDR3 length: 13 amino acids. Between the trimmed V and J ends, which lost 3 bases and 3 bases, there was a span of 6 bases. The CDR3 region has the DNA TGTGCCAGCAGTGAGGGCCTCAATCAGCCCCAGCATTTT. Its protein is CASSEGLNQPQHF.

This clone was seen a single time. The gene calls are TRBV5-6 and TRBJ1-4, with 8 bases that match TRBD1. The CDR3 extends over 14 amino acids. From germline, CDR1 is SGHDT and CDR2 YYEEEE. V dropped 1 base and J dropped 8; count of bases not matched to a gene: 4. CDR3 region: CASSLTGGKEKLFF. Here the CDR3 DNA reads TGTGCCAGCAGCTTGACAGGGGGGAAAGAAAAACTGTTTTTT. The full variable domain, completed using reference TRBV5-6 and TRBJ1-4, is DAGVTQSPTHLIKTRGQQVTLRCSPKSGHDTVSWYQQALGQGPQFIFQYYEEEERQRGNFPDRFSGHQFPNYSSELNVNALLLGDSALYLCASSLTGGKEKLFFGSGTQLSVL.

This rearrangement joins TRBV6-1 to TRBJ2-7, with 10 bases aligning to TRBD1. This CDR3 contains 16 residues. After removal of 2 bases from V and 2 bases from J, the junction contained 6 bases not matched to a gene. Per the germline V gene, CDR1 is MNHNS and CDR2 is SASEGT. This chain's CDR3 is CASSETMTGGAYEQYF. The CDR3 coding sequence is TGTGCCAGCAGTGAAACGATGACAGGGGGCGCCTACGAGCAGTACTTC.